This T cell receptor (beta chain) was documented in a study of T cells in Graves' hyperthyroidism and ophthalmopathy. This CDR3 has 14 amino acids. J lost 3 bases, V lost 0 bases, and 2 bases had no gene match. The germline V gene encodes CDR1 KGHSH and CDR2 LQKENI. RNA transcripts gave rise to amplified TCR beta CDR3 regions. During a first-round RT-PCR of the TCR CDR3, the HTBI primer set was used. One entry per CDR3 protein, called by TCRdb with MiXCR from the multiplex PCR reads. The repertoire holds about 410,000 distinct CDR3 sequences, with 14% to 15% as singletons. This clonotype was seen ten or more times.

The J gene is TRBJ2-7, the V gene TRBV18; TRBD1 matches at 7 bases. The receptor was derived from a man aged 18 to 30 with Graves' ophthalmopathy. Sequencing input: blood. The DNA of the CDR3 is TGTGCCAGCTCACCACCAGGGACAGTCTACGAGCAGTACTTC. It yields the protein CASSPPGTVYEQYF.